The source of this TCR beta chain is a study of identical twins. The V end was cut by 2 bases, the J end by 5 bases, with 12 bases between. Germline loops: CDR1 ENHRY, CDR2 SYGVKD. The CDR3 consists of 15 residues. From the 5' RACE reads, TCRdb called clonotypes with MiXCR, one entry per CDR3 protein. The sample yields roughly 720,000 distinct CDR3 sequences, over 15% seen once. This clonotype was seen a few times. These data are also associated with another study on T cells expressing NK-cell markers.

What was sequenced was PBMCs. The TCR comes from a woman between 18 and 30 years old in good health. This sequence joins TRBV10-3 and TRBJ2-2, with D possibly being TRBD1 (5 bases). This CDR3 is CAISETNRMTGELFF. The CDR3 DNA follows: TGTGCCATCAGTGAGACTAACAGGATGACCGGGGAGCTGTTTTTT.